A single sample gave rise to the 21 T cell receptor beta chains below, sequenced in a study of T-cell reconstitution after alpha-beta-depleted transplantation in children. Unique molecular identifiers were used in preparing the TCRbeta library. In TCRdb, the PCR reads were re-called with MiXCR into one record per CDR3 protein. The table includes roughly 24,000 distinct CDR3 sequences, approximately 10% detected once. The source material was PBMCs from the stem cell graft donor, sampled from the stem cell graft. Receptors originate from a human donor who donated a stem cell graft to a child with chronic granulomatous disease.

This clonotype was detected only a few times. A read error may be the cause here, since a much bigger clone is one base away. This chain uses TRBV2 with TRBJ2-6; D is perhaps TRBD1 (5 bases). This CDR3 spans 16 amino acids. Per the germline V gene, CDR1 is SNHLY and CDR2 is FYNNEI. CDR3 DNA: TGTGCCAGCAGTGAAAGCCAGGTCACTGGGGCCAACGGCCTGACTTTC. Its translation is CASSESQVTGANGLTF.

Ten or more counts support this clonotype. This chain links TRBV5-1 with TRBJ2-3; D is possibly TRBD2 (6 bases). Per germline, CDR1 SGHRS and CDR2 YFSETQ. The CDR3 spans 15 residues. V lost 2 bases and J 0 bases, leaving 10 bases between the germline ends. The DNA for the CDR3 is TGCGCCAGCAGCTTAGGCGGGAAAAGCACAGATACGCAGTATTTT. The encoded protein is CASSLGGKSTDTQYF.

This clonotype came up many times. This chain joins TRBV10-3 and TRBJ2-5, with D hard to call. The length of the CDR3 is 11 residues. Trimming removed 8 bases from V and 5 bases from J, with 9 bases in between. From germline, CDR1 is ENHRY and CDR2 SYGVKD. As DNA, the CDR3 is TGTGCCATCGGAATGGAGGAGACCCAGTACTTC. Protein sequence: CAIGMEETQYF.

Many counts were recorded for this clonotype. The chain combines TRBV25-1 with TRBJ2-7, with D possibly being TRBD2 (6 bases). The CDR3 consists of 14 residues. Trimming removed 6 bases at V and 3 bases at J, with 15 bases between. Germline V gene data show CDR1 as MGHDK and CDR2 as SYGVNS. This chain's CDR3 is CASSSGGNHYEQYF. CDR3 DNA sequence: TGTGCCAGCAGCAGCGGAGGGAACCACTACGAGCAGTACTTC.

At least ten counts were recorded for this clonotype. The V and J genes are TRBV12-3 or TRBV12-4 and TRBJ1-2, with TRBD1 as a possible D gene (5 bases). The CDR3 has 14 residues. V dropped 3 bases and J dropped 5 bases, with 13 bases sitting between them. The CDR3 here is CASSFGAGEYGYTF. The DNA for the CDR3 is TGTGCCAGCAGTTTTGGGGCAGGAGAGTATGGCTACACCTTC.

This clonotype was picked up many times. V usage is TRBV5-1 and J usage is TRBJ2-3; TRBD2 aligns across 8 bases. V lost 4 bases to trimming and J lost 0 bases; unmatched junction nucleotides: 4. Per germline, CDR1 SGHRS and CDR2 YFSETQ. The CDR3 extends over 15 amino acids. The CDR3 loop is CASSVSGSSTDTQYF. The DNA for the CDR3 is TGCGCCAGCAGCGTCAGCGGGAGTAGCACAGATACGCAGTATTTT.

The chain links TRBV20-1 to TRBJ2-1, with 8 bases lining up with TRBD1. This CDR3 is built from 16 residues. The ends lost 2 bases at V and 6 bases at J; junction bases unmatched: 12. CDR1 DFQATT and CDR2 SNEGSKA come from the germline V gene (reference sequence). The CDR3 DNA is TGCAGTGCTAGACAGGGGGCCCAGCGGGTGTCCAATGAGCAGTTCTTC. It translates to CSARQGAQRVSNEQFF.

This clonotype came up many times. V and J are TRBV5-1 and TRBJ1-1, with 10 bases fitting TRBD1. Germline-derived CDR1 and CDR2 are SGHRS and YFSETQ. The CDR3 extends over 15 amino acids. The junction had 10 bases not matched to a gene; V was cut back by 5 bases and J by 6 bases. The CDR3 coding sequence is TGCGCCAGCAGTGGTCCCTCAGGACAGGGGGCTGAAGCTTTCTTT. Translating it yields CASSGPSGQGAEAFF.

This clonotype was seen repeatedly, ten times or more. The V gene is TRBV28, the J gene TRBJ2-3; 7 bases are shared with TRBD1. Germline assignment: CDR1 MDHEN and CDR2 SYDVKM. CDR3 size: 15 residues. Trimming at V came to 5 bases and at J to 2 bases, leaving 7 bases not matched to a gene. In DNA, the CDR3 is TGTGCCAGCAGTCTCCCGGGACAGTACACAGATACGCAGTATTTT. It translates to CASSLPGQYTDTQYF. The entire variable domain, with the rest obtained from reference TRBV28 and TRBJ2-3, is as follows: DVKVTQSSRYLVKRTGEKVFLECVQDMDHENMFWYRQDPGLGLRLIYFSYDVKMKEKGDIPEGYSVSREKKERFSLILESASTNQTSMYLCASSLPGQYTDTQYFGPGTRLTVL.

This clonotype showed up many times. The chain is built from TRBV20-1 and TRBJ2-7, with D perhaps TRBD1 or TRBD2 (7 bases each). The CDR3 runs 11 residues. Per germline, CDR1 DFQATT and CDR2 SNEGSKA (reference sequence). Trimming pared 5 bases from V and 9 bases from J, leaving 14 bases between. The DNA of the CDR3 is TGCAGTGCTTCTACAGGGGAGGGGCAGTACTTC. The encoded protein is CSASTGEGQYF.

This clonotype was counted many times. DNA for the CDR3: TGTGCCAGCAGCTTAGCGCGGGAGACCCAGTACTTC. Encoded protein: CASSLARETQYF. This rearrangement joins TRBV7-9 to TRBJ2-5; no clear D. Per the germline V gene, CDR1 is SEHNR and CDR2 is FQNEAQ (reference sequence). This CDR3 contains 12 residues. V lost 0 bases to trimming and J lost 5 bases, with 4 bases between them.

V gene TRBV28 combines with J gene TRBJ1-1; D is possibly TRBD1 (5 bases). The CDR3 consists of 15 residues. Trimming left V 5 bases short and J 5 bases short, with 18 bases between. Germline V gives CDR1 MDHEN, CDR2 SYDVKM. CDR3 in DNA: TGTGCCAGCAGTCGGCGTGGGGGACGGGATACTGAAGCTTTCTTT. Its protein is CASSRRGGRDTEAFF. The full variable domain, rest sourced from reference TRBV28 and TRBJ1-1, is DVKVTQSSRYLVKRTGEKVFLECVQDMDHENMFWYRQDPGLGLRLIYFSYDVKMKEKGDIPEGYSVSREKKERFSLILESASTNQTSMYLCASSRRGGRDTEAFFGQGTRLTVV.

This clonotype was seen at least ten times. The chain is built from TRBV5-1 and TRBJ2-7; no clear D. This CDR3 comprises 13 residues. Germline V CDR1 and CDR2: SGHRS, YFSETQ. Trimming left V 2 bases short and J 2 bases short, with 8 bases between. This CDR3 is CASSFGFPYEQYF. As DNA, the CDR3 is TGCGCCAGCAGCTTTGGTTTTCCCTACGAGCAGTACTTC. Filled out from reference TRBV5-1 and TRBJ2-7, the complete variable domain reads KAGVTQTPRYLIKTRGQQVTLSCSPISGHRSVSWYQQTPGQGLQFLFEYFSETQRNKGNFPGRFSGRQFSNSRSEMNVSTLELGDSALYLCASSFGFPYEQYFGPGTRLTVT.

This clonotype was counted many times. A much larger clonotype is one base distant, so this may be a read error. V usage is TRBV11-3 and J usage is TRBJ2-6, with D tentatively TRBD2 (6 bases). Germline CDR1 SGHNT, CDR2 YENEEA. CDR3 length: 20 amino acids. DNA for the CDR3: TGTGCCAGCAGCTTATTCCCAAATCGGGACTCGTGGTTGGAAGCCAACGGCCTGACTTTC. It translates to CASSLFPNRDSWLEANGLTF.

The chain carries TRBV28 and TRBJ2-2; D is ambiguous. This CDR3 comprises 16 residues. V lost 5 bases, J lost 0 bases, and 13 bases lay in between. Germline V gene data show CDR1 as MDHEN and CDR2 as SYDVKM. CDR3 coding DNA: TGTGCCAGCAGTCCCCCCCAACTCGCGAACACCGGGGAGCTGTTTTTT. This sequence encodes CASSPPQLANTGELFF.

This clonotype appeared many times. The chain is built from TRBV12-3 or TRBV12-4 and TRBJ2-3; 8 bases are shared with TRBD2. This CDR3 region has 16 residues. V lost 2 bases, J lost 0 bases, and 4 bases stayed unmatched. The CDR3 loop is CASSLISGISTDTQYF. The CDR3 DNA follows: TGTGCCAGCAGTTTAATTAGCGGGATTAGCACAGATACGCAGTATTTT.

This clonotype was detected ten times or more. The chain links TRBV27 to TRBJ1-1; D is undetermined. Trimming stripped 3 bases from V and 0 bases from J, with 11 bases between. The CDR3 consists of 15 residues. The V gene's germline CDR1 is MNHEY and CDR2 SMNVEV (reference sequence). For the CDR3, the DNA is TGTGCCAGCAGTTTTAGAGGAGGCATGAACACTGAAGCTTTCTTT. Protein product: CASSFRGGMNTEAFF.

This clonotype was detected many times. This sequence joins TRBV14 and TRBJ2-7; D is possibly TRBD2 (6 bases). Germline V gene data show CDR1 as SGHDN and CDR2 as FVKESK. Trimming stripped 1 base from V and 7 bases from J, with 14 bases between. The CDR3 has 14 residues. CDR3 sequence reads: CASSQGLGPREQYF. CDR3 nucleotides: TGTGCCAGCAGCCAAGGACTAGGCCCTCGAGAGCAGTACTTC. The entire variable domain, with the rest obtained from reference TRBV14 and TRBJ2-7, is as follows: EAGVTQFPSHSVIEKGQTVTLRCDPISGHDNLYWYRRVMGKEIKFLLHFVKESKQDESGMPNNRFLAERTGGTYSTLKVQPAELEDSGVYFCASSQGLGPREQYFGPGTRLTVT.

This clonotype has at least ten counts. The chain couples TRBV12-3 or TRBV12-4 to TRBJ2-1; 13 bases match TRBD2. The trim removed 5 bases at V and 5 bases at J, leaving 3 bases unmatched. CDR3 length equals 15 residues. CDR3 sequence reads: CASSPGLAGNNEQFF. The CDR3 bases are TGTGCCAGCAGTCCGGGACTAGCGGGAAACAATGAGCAGTTCTTC.

This clonotype was seen ten or more times. This chain connects TRBV12-3 or TRBV12-4 to TRBJ2-1; possibly TRBD1 or TRBD2 for D (5 bases each). V was clipped by 0 bases and J by 8 bases, with 23 bases between them. The CDR3 is made up of 18 amino acids. CDR3 nucleotides: TGTGCCAGCAGTTTAGCGCTAAGTCGGGACCGACCGCTGTATGAGCAGTTCTTC. Amino acid sequence: CASSLALSRDRPLYEQFF.

This clonotype was detected many times. The chain carries TRBV3-1 and TRBJ2-7, with D possibly matching TRBD1 (6 bases). The CDR3 has 16 amino acids. V shed 3 bases and J shed 3 bases, with 18 bases lying between them. CDR1 is LGHDT, CDR2 YNNKEL, per germline (reference sequence). The CDR3 reads CASSQQGLATYYEQYF. The CDR3 DNA reads as TGTGCCAGCAGCCAGCAGGGGTTAGCGACGTACTACGAGCAGTACTTC.